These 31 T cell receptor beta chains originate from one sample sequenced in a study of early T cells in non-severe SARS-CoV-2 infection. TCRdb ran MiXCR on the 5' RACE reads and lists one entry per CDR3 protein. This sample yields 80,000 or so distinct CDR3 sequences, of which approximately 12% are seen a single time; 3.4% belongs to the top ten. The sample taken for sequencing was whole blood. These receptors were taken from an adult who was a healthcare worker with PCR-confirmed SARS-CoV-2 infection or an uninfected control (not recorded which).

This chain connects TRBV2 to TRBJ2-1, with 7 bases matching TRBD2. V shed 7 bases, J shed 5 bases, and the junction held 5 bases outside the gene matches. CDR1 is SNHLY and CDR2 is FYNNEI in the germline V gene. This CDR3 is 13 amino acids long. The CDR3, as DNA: TGTGCCAGCAAGCGGGAAGGGGACAATGAGCAGTTCTTC. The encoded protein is CASKREGDNEQFF. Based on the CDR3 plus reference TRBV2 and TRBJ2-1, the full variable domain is EPEVTQTPSHQVTQMGQEVILRCVPISNHLYFYWYRQILGQKVEFLVSFYNNEISEKSEIFDDQFSVERPDGSNFTLKIRSTKLEDSAMYFCASKREGDNEQFFGPGTRLTVL.

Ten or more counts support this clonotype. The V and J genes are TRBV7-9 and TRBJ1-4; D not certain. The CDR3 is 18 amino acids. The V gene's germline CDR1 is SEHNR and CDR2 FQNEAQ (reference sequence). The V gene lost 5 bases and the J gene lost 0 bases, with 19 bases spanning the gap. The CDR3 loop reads CASSPESSLDTTNEKLFF. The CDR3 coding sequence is TGTGCCAGCAGCCCTGAAAGTTCCCTCGATACAACTAATGAAAAACTGTTTTTT.

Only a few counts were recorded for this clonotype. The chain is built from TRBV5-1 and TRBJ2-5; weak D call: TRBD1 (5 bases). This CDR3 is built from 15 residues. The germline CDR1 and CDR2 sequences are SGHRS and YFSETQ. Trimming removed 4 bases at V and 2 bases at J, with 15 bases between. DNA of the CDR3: TGCGCCAGCAGCCCGATGACAGCTCAACAAGAGACCCAGTACTTC. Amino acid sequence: CASSPMTAQQETQYF.

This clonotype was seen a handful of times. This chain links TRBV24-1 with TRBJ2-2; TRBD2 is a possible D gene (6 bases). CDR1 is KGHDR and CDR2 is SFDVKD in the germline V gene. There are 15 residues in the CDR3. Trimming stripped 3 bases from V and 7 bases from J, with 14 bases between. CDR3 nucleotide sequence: TGTGCCACCAGTGATCCTGCGGAGGGGATCGGGGAGCTGTTTTTT. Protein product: CATSDPAEGIGELFF.

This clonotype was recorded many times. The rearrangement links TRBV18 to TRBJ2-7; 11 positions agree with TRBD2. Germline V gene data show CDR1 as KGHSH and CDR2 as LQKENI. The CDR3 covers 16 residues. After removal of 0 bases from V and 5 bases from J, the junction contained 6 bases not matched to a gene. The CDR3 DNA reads TGTGCCAGCTCACCACCGTCTAGCGGGAGGAATAACGAGCAGTACTTC. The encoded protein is CASSPPSSGRNNEQYF.

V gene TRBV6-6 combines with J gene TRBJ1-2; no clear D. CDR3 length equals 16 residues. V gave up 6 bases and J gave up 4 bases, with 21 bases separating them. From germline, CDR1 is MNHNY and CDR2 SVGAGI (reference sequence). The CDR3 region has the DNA TGTGCCAGCAGCTACACCGGGCGGCGCGGAACCTATGGCTACACCTTC. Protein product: CASSYTGRRGTYGYTF.

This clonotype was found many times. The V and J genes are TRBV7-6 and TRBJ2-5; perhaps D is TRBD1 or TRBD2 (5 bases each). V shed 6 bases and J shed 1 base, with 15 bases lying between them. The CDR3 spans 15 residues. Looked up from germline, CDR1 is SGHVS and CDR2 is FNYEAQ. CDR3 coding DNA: TGTGCCAGCAGACTCGGGTCCGGGGCCCAAGAGACCCAGTACTTC. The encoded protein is CASRLGSGAQETQYF.

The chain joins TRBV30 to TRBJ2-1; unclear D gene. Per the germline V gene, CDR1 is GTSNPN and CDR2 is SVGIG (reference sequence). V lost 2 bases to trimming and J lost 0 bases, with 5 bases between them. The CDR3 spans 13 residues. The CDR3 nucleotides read TGTGCCTGGAGTCGGGTCTCCTACAATGAGCAGTTCTTC. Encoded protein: CAWSRVSYNEQFF.

The CDR3 loop is CASSLGQGAGYQPQHF. The CDR3 DNA is TGTGCCAGCAGCTTGGGACAGGGGGCAGGGTATCAGCCCCAGCATTTT. V is TRBV7-9 and J is TRBJ1-5; 12 bases fit TRBD1. The germline CDR1 and CDR2 sequences are SEHNR and FQNEAQ (reference sequence). V shed 3 bases and J 5 bases; nucleotides not matched to a gene: 5. The CDR3 is 16 residues long. The variable domain in full, with the rest retrieved from reference TRBV7-9 and TRBJ1-5, is DTGVSQNPRHKITKRGQNVTFRCDPISEHNRLYWYRQTLGQGPEFLTYFQNEAQLEKSRLLSDRFSAERPKGSFSTLEIQRTEQGDSAMYLCASSLGQGAGYQPQHFGDGTRLSIL.

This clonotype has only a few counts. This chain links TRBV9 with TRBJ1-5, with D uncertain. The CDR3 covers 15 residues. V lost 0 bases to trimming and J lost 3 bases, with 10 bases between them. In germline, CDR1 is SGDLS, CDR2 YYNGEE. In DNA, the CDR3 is TGTGCCAGCAGCGTAGGTGGCAGAGTCAATCAGCCCCAGCATTTT. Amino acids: CASSVGGRVNQPQHF.

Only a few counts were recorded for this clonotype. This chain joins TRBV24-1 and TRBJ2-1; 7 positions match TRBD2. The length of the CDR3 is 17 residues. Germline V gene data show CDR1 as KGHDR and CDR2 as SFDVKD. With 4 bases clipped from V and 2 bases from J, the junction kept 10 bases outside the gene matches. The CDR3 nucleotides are TGTGCCACCAGTGACACCCGTGGGGGGGGTACCTACAATGAGCAGTTCTTC. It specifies CATSDTRGGGTYNEQFF.

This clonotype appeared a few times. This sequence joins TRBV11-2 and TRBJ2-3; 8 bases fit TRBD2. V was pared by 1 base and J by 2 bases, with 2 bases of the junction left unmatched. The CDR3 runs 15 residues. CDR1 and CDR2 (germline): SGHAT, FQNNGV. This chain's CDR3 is CASSLVAGYTDTQYF. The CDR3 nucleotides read TGTGCCAGCAGCTTAGTAGCGGGGTACACAGATACGCAGTATTTT.

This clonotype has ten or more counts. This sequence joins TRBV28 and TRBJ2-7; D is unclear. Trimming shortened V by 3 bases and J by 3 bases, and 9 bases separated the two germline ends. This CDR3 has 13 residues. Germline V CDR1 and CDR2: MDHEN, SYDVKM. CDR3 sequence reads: CASSFEEIYEQYF. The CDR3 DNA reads TGTGCCAGCAGTTTCGAAGAAATCTACGAGCAGTACTTC.

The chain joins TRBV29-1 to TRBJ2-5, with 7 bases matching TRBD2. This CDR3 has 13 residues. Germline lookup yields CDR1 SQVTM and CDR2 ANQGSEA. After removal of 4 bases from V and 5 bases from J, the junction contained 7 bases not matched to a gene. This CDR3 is CSVGGGFGETQYF. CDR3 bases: TGCAGCGTTGGGGGGGGTTTCGGCGAGACCCAGTACTTC.

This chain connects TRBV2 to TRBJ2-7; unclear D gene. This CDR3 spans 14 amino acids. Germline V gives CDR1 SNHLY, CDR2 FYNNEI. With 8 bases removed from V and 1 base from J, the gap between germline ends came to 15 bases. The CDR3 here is CASLPAPSSYEQYF. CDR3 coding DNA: TGTGCCAGCCTACCCGCCCCTAGTTCCTACGAGCAGTACTTC.

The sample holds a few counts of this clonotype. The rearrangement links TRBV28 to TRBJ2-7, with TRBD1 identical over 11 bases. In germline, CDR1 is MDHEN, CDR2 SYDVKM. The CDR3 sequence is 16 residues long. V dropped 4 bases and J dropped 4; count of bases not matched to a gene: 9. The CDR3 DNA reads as TGTGCCAGCAGTTCCTCCGGGACAGGGGGTGAATACGAGCAGTACTTC. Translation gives CASSSSGTGGEYEQYF.

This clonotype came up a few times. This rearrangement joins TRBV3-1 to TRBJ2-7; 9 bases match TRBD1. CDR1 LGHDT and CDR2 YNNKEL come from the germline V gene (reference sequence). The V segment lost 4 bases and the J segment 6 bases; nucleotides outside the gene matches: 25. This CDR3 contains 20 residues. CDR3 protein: CASSRRDREGPTTSLSEQYF. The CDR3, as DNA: TGTGCCAGCAGCCGGCGGGACAGGGAGGGACCAACGACGTCTCTTTCCGAGCAGTACTTC.

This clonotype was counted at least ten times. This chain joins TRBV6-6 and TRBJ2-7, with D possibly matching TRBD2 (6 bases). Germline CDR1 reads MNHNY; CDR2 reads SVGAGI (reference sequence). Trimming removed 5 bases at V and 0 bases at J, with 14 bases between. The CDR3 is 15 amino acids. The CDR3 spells CASSKLAQSSYEQYF. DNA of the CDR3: TGTGCCAGCAGTAAACTAGCCCAGAGCTCCTACGAGCAGTACTTC.

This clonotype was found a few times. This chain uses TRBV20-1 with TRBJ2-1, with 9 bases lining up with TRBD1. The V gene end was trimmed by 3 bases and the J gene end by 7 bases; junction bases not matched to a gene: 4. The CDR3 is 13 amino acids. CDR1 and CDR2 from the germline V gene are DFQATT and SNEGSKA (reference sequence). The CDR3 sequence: CSASGTGRNEQFF. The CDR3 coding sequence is TGCAGTGCTAGTGGGACAGGGCGGAATGAGCAGTTCTTC.

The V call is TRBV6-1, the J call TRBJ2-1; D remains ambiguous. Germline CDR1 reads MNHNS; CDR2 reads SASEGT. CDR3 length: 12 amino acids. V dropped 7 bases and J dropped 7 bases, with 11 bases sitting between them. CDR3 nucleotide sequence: TGTGCCAGCACCCCTGGGTGGAATGAGCAGTTCTTC. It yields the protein CASTPGWNEQFF.

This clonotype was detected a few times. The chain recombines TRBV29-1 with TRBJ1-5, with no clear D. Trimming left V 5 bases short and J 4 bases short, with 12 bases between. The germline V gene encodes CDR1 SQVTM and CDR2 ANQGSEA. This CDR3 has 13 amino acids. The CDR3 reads CSVQLDPNQPQHF. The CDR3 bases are TGCAGCGTTCAGCTCGATCCGAATCAGCCCCAGCATTTT. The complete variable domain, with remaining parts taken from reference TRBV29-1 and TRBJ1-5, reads SAVISQKPSRDICQRGTSLTIQCQVDSQVTMMFWYRQQPGQSLTLIATANQGSEATYESGFVIDKFPISRPNLTFSTLTVSNMSPEDSSIYLCSVQLDPNQPQHFGDGTRLSIL.

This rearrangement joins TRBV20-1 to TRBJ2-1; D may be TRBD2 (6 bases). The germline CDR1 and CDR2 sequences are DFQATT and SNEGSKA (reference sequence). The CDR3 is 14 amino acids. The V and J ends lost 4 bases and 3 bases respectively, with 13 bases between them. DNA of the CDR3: TGCAGTGCTACAACTAGCAACTACTACAATGAGCAGTTCTTC. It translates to CSATTSNYYNEQFF.

The CDR3 nucleotides are TGTGCCATCAGTTCGACTAGCCCCCAGCCAGATACGCAGTATTTT. Its translation: CAISSTSPQPDTQYF. This chain uses TRBV10-3 with TRBJ2-3; 7 positions agree with TRBD2. Trimming at V came to 5 bases and at J to 4 bases, leaving 9 bases not matched to a gene. CDR3 length: 15 amino acids. CDR1 ENHRY and CDR2 SYGVKD come from the germline V gene.

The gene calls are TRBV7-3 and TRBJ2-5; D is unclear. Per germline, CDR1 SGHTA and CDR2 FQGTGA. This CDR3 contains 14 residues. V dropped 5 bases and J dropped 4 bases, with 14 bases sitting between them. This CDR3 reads CASSPDRPPETQYF. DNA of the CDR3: TGTGCCAGCAGCCCAGATCGACCTCCAGAGACCCAGTACTTC.

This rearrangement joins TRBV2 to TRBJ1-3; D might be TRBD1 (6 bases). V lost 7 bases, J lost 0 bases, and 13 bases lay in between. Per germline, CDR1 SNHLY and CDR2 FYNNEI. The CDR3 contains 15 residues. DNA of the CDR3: TGTGCCAGCACCCTCACAGGGAGCTCTGGAAACACCATATATTTT. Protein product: CASTLTGSSGNTIYF. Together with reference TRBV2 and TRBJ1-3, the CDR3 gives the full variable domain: EPEVTQTPSHQVTQMGQEVILRCVPISNHLYFYWYRQILGQKVEFLVSFYNNEISEKSEIFDDQFSVERPDGSNFTLKIRSTKLEDSAMYFCASTLTGSSGNTIYFGEGSWLTVV.

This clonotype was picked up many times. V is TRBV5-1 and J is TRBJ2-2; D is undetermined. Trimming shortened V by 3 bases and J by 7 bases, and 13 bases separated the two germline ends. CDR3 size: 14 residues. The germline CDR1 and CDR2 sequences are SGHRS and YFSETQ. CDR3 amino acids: CASSSLSPIGELFF. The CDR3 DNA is TGCGCCAGCAGCTCCTTAAGTCCGATCGGGGAGCTGTTTTTT.

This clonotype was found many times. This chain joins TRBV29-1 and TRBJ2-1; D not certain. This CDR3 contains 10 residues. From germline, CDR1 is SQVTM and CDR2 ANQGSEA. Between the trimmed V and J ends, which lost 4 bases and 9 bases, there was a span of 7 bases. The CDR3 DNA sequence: TGCAGCGTTGTTGCCCCTGAGCAGTTCTTC. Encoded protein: CSVVAPEQFF.

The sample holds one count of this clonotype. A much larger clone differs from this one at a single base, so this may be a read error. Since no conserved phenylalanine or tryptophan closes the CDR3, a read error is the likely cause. CDR3 in DNA: TGTGCCAGCAGCCGGGACAGCTCCTACGAGCAGTACTCC. It yields the protein CASSRDSSYEQYS. This rearrangement joins TRBV2 to TRBJ2-7; 7 positions agree with TRBD1. This CDR3 region has 13 residues. Germline-derived CDR1 and CDR2 are SNHLY and FYNNEI. V dropped 6 bases and J dropped 0; count of bases not matched to a gene: 2.

The CDR3 spells CASSSPGTSGRRGDTQYF. Here the CDR3 DNA reads TGTGCCAGCAGCTCCCCCGGGACTAGCGGGAGGAGGGGAGATACGCAGTATTTT. This chain uses TRBV7-9 with TRBJ2-3; 15 bases line up with TRBD2. CDR3 length: 18 residues. V lost 4 bases to trimming and J lost 5 bases; unmatched junction nucleotides: 10. The germline CDR1 and CDR2 sequences are SEHNR and FQNEAQ (reference sequence).

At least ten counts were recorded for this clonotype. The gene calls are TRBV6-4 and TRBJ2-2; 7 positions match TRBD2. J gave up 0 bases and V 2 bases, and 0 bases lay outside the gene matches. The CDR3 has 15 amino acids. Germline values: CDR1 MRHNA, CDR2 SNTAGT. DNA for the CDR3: TGTGCCAGCAGTGACGGACTAGCGAACACCGGGGAGCTGTTTTTT. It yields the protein CASSDGLANTGELFF.

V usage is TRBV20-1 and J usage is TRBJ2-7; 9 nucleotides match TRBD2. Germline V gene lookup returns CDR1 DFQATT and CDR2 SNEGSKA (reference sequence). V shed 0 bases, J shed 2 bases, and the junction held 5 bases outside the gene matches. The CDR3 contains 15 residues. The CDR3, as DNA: TGCAGTGCTAGAGATCAGGGACTAGCAGCCTACGAGCAGTACTTC. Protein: CSARDQGLAAYEQYF.